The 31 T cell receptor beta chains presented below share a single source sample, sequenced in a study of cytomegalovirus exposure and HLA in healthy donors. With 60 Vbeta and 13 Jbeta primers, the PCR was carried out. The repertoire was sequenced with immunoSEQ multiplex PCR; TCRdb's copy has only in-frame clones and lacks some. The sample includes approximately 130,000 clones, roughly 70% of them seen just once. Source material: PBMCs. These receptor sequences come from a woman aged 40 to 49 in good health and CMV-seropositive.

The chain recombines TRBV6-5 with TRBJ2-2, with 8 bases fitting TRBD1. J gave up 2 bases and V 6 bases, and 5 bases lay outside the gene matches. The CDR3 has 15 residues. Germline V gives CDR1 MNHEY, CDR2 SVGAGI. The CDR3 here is CASSRTGSNTGELFF. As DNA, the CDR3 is TGTGCCAGCAGCCGGACAGGGAGCAACACCGGGGAGCTGTTTTTT.

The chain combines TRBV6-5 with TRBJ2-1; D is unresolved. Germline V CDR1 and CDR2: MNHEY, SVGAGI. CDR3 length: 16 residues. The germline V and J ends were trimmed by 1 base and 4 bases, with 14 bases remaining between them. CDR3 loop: CASSYFGLSGYNEQFF. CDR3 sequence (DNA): TGTGCCAGCAGTTACTTCGGGTTGTCCGGATACAATGAGCAGTTCTTC.

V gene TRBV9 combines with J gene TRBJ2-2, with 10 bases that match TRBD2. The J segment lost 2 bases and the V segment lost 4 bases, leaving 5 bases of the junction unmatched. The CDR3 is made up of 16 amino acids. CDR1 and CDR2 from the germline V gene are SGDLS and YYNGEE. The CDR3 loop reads CASSTRTSGNTGELFF. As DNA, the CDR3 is TGTGCCAGCAGCACCCGGACTAGCGGAAACACCGGGGAGCTGTTTTTT.

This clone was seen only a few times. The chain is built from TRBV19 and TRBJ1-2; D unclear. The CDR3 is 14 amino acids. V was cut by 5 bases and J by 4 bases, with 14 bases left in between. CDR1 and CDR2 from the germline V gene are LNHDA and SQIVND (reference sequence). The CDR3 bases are TGTGCCAGTAGTCGGAGTACCCGGAGCTATGGCTACACCTTC. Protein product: CASSRSTRSYGYTF. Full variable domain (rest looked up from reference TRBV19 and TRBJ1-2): DGGITQSPKYLFRKEGQNVTLSCEQNLNHDAMYWYRQDPGQGLRLIYYSQIVNDFQKGDIAEGYSVSREKKESFPLTVTSAQKNPTAFYLCASSRSTRSYGYTFGSGTRLTVV.

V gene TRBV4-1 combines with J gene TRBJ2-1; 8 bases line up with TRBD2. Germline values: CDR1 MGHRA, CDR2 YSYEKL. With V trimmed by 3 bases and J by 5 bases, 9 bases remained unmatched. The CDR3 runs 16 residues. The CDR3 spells CASSQAIAGLDNEQFF. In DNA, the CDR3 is TGCGCCAGCAGCCAGGCAATAGCGGGATTAGACAATGAGCAGTTCTTC.

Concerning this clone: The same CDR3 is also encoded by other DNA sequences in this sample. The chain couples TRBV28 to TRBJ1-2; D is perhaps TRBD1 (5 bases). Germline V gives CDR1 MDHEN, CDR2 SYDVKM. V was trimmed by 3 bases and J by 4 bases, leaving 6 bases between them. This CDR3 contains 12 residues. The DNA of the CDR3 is TGTGCCAGCAGTTTTCAGGGCTATGGCTACACCTTC. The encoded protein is CASSFQGYGYTF.

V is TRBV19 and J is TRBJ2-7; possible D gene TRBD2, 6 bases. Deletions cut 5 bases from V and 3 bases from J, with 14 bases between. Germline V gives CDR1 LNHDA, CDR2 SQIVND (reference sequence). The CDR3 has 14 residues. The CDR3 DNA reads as TGTGCCAGTAGTGCCCTCCAAGCGGGCTACGAGCAGTACTTC. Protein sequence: CASSALQAGYEQYF.

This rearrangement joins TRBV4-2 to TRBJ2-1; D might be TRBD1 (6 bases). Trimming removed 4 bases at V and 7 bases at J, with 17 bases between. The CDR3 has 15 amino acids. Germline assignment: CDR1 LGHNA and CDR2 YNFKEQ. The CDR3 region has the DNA TGTGCCAGCAGCCCCTCCTCGGACAGTTTAAATGAGCAGTTCTTC. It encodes CASSPSSDSLNEQFF.

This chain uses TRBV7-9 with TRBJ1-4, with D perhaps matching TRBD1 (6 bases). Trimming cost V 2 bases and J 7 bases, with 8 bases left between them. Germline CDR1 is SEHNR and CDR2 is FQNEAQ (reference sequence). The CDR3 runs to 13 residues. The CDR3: CASSLSTGEKLFF. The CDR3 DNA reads TGTGCCAGCAGCTTATCGACAGGTGAAAAACTGTTTTTT.

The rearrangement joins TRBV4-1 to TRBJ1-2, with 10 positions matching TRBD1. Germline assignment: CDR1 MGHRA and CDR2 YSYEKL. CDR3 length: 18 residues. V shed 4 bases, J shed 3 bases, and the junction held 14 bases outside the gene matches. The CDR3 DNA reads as TGCGCCAGCAGCCCCCAACCTACGACAGGGGGCTCCTACTATGGCTACACCTTC. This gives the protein CASSPQPTTGGSYYGYTF.

The CDR3 bases are TGTGCCAGCAGTTCCGCAGGGGGCAGGAGGGTGGATACGCAGTATTTT. As protein: CASSSAGGRRVDTQYF. The chain uses TRBV6-6 and TRBJ2-3, with 8 bases aligning to TRBD1. The CDR3 is 16 amino acids. Germline V CDR1 and CDR2: MNHNY, SVGAGI (reference sequence). V gave up 4 bases and J gave up 6 bases; unmatched junction bases: 12.

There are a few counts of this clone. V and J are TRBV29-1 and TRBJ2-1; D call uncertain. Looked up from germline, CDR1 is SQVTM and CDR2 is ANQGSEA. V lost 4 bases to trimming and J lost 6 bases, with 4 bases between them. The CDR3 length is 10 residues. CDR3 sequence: CSVGLNEQFF. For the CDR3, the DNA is TGCAGCGTTGGGCTCAATGAGCAGTTCTTC.

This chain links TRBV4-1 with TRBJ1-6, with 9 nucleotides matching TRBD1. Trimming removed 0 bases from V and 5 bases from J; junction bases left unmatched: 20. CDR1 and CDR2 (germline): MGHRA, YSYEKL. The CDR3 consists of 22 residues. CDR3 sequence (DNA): TGCGCCAGCAGCCAAGATGCCCTTTCCGGGACAGGGTCTCTATTCGATAATTCACCCCTCCACTTT. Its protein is CASSQDALSGTGSLFDNSPLHF.

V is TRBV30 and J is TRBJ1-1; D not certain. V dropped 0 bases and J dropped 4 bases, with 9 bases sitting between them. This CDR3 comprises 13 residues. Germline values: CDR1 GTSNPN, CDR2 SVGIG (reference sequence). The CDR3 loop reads CAWSVSVSTEAFF. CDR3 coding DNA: TGTGCCTGGAGTGTATCGGTTAGCACTGAAGCTTTCTTT.

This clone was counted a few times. CDR3 coding DNA: TGTGCCAGCAGTTTGAATCCGGGACTAGCGTTAGATACGCAGTATTTT. Its protein product is CASSLNPGLALDTQYF. The rearrangement uses TRBV27 and TRBJ2-3, with TRBD2 matching 10 bases. This CDR3 has 16 residues. The germline V gene encodes CDR1 MNHEY and CDR2 SMNVEV (reference sequence). Trimming took 3 bases from V and 5 from J; bases not matched to a gene: 8.

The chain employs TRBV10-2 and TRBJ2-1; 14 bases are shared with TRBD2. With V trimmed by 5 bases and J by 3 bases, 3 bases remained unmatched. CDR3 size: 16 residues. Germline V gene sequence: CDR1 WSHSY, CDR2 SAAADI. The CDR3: CASSWTSGGHYNEQFF. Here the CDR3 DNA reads TGCGCCAGCAGTTGGACTAGCGGGGGGCACTACAATGAGCAGTTCTTC.

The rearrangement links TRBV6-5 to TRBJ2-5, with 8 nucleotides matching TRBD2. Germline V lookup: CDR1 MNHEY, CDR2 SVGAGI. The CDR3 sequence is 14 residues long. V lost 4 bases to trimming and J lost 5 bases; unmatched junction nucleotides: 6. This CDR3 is CASSLLREVETQYF. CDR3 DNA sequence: TGTGCCAGCAGTTTGTTGCGGGAGGTGGAGACCCAGTACTTC.

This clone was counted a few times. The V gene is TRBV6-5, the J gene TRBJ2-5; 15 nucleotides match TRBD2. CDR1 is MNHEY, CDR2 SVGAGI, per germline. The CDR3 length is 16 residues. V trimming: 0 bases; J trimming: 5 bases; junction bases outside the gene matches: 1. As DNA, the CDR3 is TGTGCCAGCAGTTACTCCGGGACTAGCGGGGGGGAGACCCAGTACTTC. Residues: CASSYSGTSGGETQYF.

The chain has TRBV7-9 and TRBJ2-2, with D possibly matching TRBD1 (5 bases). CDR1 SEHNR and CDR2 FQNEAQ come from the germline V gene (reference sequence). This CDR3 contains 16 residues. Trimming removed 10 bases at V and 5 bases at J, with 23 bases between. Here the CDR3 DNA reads TGTGCCACCCCTTTAGGGCCCAGGGAAGATACCGGGGAGCTGTTTTTT. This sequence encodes CATPLGPREDTGELFF.

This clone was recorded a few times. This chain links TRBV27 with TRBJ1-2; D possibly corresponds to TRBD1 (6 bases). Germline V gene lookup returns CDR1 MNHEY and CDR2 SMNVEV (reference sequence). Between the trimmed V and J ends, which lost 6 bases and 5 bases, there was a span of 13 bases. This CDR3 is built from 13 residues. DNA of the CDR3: TGTGCCAGCAGCTTTGACAGGATGTATGGCTACACCTTC. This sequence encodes CASSFDRMYGYTF.

In DNA, the CDR3 is TGTGCCAGCAGCGTAGAGCCAGGCTACAATGAGCAGTTCTTC. This translates into CASSVEPGYNEQFF. This chain connects TRBV9 to TRBJ2-1; no firm D call. The CDR3 contains 14 residues. Trimming pared 0 bases from V and 3 bases from J, leaving 7 bases between. Germline V gene data show CDR1 as SGDLS and CDR2 as YYNGEE.

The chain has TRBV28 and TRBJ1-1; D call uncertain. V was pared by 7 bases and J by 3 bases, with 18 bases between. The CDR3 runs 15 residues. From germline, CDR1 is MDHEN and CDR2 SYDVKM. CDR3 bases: TGTGCCAGCACCACGGTACGGGTGGGTCACACTGAAGCTTTCTTT. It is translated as CASTTVRVGHTEAFF.

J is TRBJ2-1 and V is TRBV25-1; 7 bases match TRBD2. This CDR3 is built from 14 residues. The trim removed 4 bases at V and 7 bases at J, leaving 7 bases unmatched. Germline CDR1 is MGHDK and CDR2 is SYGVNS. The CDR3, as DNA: TGTGCCAGCAGTGTTGGCGGGAGTAGTAATGAGCAGTTCTTC. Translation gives CASSVGGSSNEQFF.

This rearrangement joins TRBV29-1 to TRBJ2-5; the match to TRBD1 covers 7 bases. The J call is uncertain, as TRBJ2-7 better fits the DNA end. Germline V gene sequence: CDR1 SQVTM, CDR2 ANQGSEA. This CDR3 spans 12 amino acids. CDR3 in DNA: TGCAGCGGACGGGACAGTCGCTACGAGCAGTACTTC. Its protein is CSGRDSRYEQYF.

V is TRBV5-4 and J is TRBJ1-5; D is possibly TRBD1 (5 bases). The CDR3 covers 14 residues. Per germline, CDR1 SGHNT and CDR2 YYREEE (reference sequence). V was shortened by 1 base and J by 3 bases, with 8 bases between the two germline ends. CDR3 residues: CASSLQGNNQPQHF. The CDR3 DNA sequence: TGTGCCAGCAGCTTGCAGGGAAACAATCAGCCCCAGCATTTT.

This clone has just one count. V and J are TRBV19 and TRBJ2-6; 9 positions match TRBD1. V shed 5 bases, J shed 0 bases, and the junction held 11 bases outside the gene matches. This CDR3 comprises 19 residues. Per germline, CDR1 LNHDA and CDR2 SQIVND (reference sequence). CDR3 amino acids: CASSLSGTGFGSGANVLTF. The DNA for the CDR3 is TGTGCCAGTAGTCTGTCCGGGACAGGGTTTGGCTCTGGGGCCAACGTCCTGACTTTC.

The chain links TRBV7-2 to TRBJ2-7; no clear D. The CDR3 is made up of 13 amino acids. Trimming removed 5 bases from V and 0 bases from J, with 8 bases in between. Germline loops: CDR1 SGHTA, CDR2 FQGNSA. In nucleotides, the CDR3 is TGTGCCAGCAGCGCCCTAAGCTCCTACGAGCAGTACTTC. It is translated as CASSALSSYEQYF.

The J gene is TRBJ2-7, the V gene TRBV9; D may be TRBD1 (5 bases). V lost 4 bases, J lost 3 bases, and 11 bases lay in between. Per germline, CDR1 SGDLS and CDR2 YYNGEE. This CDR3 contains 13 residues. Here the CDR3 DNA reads TGTGCCAGCAGCCCGGCAGGGTTCTACGAGCAGTACTTC. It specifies CASSPAGFYEQYF.

This CDR3 reads CASSMTGLNTEAFF. In nucleotides, the CDR3 is TGTGCCAGCAGTATGACAGGGCTGAACACTGAAGCTTTCTTT. The chain combines TRBV28 with TRBJ1-1, with 7 bases fitting TRBD1. The germline gives CDR1 MDHEN, CDR2 SYDVKM. This CDR3 is 14 amino acids long. Germline trimming cut 5 bases from V and 0 bases from J; bases unmatched to any gene: 3.

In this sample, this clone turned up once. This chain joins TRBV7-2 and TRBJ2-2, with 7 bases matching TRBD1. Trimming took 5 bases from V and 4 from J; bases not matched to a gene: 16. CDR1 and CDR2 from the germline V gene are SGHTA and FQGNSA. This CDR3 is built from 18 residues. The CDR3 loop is CASSPGQSIRRGTGELFF. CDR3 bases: TGTGCCAGCAGCCCGGGACAGTCCATTCGGCGTGGCACCGGGGAGCTGTTTTTT. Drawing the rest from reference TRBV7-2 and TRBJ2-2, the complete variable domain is GAGVSQSPSNKVTEKGKDVELRCDPISGHTALYWYRQSLGQGLEFLIYFQGNSAPDKSGLPSDRFSAERTGGSVSTLTIQRTQQEDSAVYLCASSPGQSIRRGTGELFFGEGSRLTVL.

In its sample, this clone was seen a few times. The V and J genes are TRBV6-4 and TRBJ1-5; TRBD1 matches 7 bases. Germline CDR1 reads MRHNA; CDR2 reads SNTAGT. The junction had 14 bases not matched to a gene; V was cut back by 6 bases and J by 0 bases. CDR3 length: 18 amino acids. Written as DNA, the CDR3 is TGTGCCAGCAGCCAGGGGACAGCTGTCCACTATAGCAATCAGCCCCAGCATTTT. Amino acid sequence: CASSQGTAVHYSNQPQHF.